The 5 T cell receptor beta chains below all came from one sample that was sequenced in a study of blood T cells in healthy people across ages. The second PCR ran 7 to 11 cycles with a sample-barcoded 5' primer and J-beta primers. TCRdb re-derived calls from the 5' RACE reads in MiXCR, one entry per CDR3 protein. Of hundreds of thousands of distinct CDR3 sequences in the sample, roughly 49% were seen once. Sequenced sample: blood. The origin of the receptors is a woman aged 55-69 years in good health.

The V gene is TRBV20-1, the J gene TRBJ2-1, with 14 positions matching TRBD2. J gave up 8 bases and V 5 bases, and 11 bases lay outside the gene matches. The CDR3 totals 16 residues. CDR1 and CDR2 from the germline V gene are DFQATT and SNEGSKA (reference sequence). In nucleotides, the CDR3 is TGCAGTGCTGAGACCGGGACTAGCGGGAGAGGGCATGAGCAGTTCTTC. This translates into CSAETGTSGRGHEQFF.

The chain joins TRBV27 to TRBJ2-1; 12 bases map to TRBD2. V dropped 2 bases and J dropped 6; count of bases not matched to a gene: 11. This CDR3 region has 18 residues. In germline, CDR1 is MNHEY, CDR2 SMNVEV (reference sequence). The CDR3 spells CASSLRGASGRAFNEQFF. DNA for the CDR3: TGTGCCAGCAGTTTAAGGGGGGCTAGCGGGAGGGCCTTCAATGAGCAGTTCTTC.

The chain recombines TRBV2 with TRBJ2-1; 11 bases fit TRBD2. J gave up 3 bases and V 7 bases, and 2 bases lay outside the gene matches. Germline values: CDR1 SNHLY, CDR2 FYNNEI. This CDR3 has 14 amino acids. The CDR3: CASTLAGGYNEQFF. In nucleotides, the CDR3 is TGTGCCAGCACCCTAGCGGGAGGCTACAATGAGCAGTTCTTC. Full variable domain (rest looked up from reference TRBV2 and TRBJ2-1): EPEVTQTPSHQVTQMGQEVILRCVPISNHLYFYWYRQILGQKVEFLVSFYNNEISEKSEIFDDQFSVERPDGSNFTLKIRSTKLEDSAMYFCASTLAGGYNEQFFGPGTRLTVL.

This clonotype was counted only a few times. The rearrangement uses TRBV20-1 and TRBJ2-7; 12 bases line up with TRBD2. With V trimmed by 5 bases and J by 4 bases, 12 bases remained unmatched. Per the germline V gene, CDR1 is DFQATT and CDR2 is SNEGSKA (reference sequence). The CDR3 contains 16 residues. Here the CDR3 DNA reads TGCAGTGCTGGGGGGGGGCTAGCGGGAGGGCAATACGAGCAGTACTTC. This sequence encodes CSAGGGLAGGQYEQYF.

In its sample, this clonotype was seen many times. J is TRBJ2-3 and V is TRBV20-1; D ambiguous. The CDR3 sequence is 14 residues long. Between the trimmed V and J ends, which lost 0 bases and 1 base, there was a span of 8 bases. Per germline, CDR1 DFQATT and CDR2 SNEGSKA (reference sequence). CDR3 in amino acids: CSARDRSRTDTQYF. The DNA of the CDR3 is TGCAGTGCTAGAGACCGGTCCCGCACAGATACGCAGTATTTT.